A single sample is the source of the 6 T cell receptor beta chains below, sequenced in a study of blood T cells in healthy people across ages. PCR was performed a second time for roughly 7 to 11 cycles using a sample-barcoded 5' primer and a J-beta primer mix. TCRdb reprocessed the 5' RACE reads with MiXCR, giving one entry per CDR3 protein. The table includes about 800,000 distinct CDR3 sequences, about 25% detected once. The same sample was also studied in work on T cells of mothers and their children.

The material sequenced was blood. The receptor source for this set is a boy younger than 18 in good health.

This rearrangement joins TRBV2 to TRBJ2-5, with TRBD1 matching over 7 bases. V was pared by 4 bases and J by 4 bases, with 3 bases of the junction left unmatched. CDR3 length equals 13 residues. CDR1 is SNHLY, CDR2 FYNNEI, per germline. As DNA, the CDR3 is TGTGCCAGCAGTGTTAACAGGGGAGAGACCCAGTACTTC. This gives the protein CASSVNRGETQYF.

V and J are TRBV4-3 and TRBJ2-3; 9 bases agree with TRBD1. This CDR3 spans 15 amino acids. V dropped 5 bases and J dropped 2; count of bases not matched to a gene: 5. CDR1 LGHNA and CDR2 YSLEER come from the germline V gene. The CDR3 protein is CASSRTGVSTDTQYF. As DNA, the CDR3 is TGCGCCAGCAGCAGGACAGGGGTTTCCACAGATACGCAGTATTTT.

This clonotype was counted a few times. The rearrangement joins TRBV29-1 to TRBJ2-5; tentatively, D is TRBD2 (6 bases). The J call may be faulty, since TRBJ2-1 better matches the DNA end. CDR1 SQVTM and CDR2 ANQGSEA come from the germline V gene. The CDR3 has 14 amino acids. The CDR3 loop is CSVEWYGSTNEQFF. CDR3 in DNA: TGCAGCGTTGAGTGGTACGGGAGTACGAATGAGCAGTTCTTC.

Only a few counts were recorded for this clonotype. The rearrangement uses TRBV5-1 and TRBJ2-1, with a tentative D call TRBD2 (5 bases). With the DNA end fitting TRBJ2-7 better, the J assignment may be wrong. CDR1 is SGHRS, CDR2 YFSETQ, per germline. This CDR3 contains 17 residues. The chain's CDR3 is CASSFFLVRGRFWEQYF. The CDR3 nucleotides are TGCGCCAGCAGCTTTTTCCTCGTCCGCGGGCGCTTTTGGGAGCAGTACTTC.

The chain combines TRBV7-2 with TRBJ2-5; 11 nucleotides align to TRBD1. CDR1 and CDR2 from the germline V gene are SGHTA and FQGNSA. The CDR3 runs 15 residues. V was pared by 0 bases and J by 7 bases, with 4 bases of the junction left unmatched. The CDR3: CASSLAGGQGGTQYF. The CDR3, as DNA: TGTGCCAGCAGCTTAGCGGGGGGACAGGGGGGGACCCAGTACTTC.

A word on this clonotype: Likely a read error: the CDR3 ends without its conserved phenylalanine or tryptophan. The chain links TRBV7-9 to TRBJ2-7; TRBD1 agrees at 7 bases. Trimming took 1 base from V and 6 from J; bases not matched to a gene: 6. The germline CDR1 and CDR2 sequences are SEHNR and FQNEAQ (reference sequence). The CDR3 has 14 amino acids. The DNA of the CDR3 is TGTGCCAGCAGCTTAGGGACAGGTTTTGGCGAGCAGTACCTC. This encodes CASSLGTGFGEQYL.